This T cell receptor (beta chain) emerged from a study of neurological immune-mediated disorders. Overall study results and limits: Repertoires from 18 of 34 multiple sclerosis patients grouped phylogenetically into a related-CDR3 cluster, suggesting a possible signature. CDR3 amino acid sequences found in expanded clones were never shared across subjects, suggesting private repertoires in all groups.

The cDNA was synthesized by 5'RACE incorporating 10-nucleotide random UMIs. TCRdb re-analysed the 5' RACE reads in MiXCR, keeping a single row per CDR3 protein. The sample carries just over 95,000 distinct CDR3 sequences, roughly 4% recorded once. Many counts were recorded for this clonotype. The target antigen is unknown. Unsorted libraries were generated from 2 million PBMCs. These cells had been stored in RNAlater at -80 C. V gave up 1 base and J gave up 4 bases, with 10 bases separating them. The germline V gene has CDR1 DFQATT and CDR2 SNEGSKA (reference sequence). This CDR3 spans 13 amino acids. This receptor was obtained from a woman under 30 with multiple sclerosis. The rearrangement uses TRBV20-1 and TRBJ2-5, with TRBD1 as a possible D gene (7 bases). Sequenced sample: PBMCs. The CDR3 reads CSARGQGGETQYF. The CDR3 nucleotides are TGCAGTGCTAGAGGGCAGGGGGGAGAGACCCAGTACTTC.